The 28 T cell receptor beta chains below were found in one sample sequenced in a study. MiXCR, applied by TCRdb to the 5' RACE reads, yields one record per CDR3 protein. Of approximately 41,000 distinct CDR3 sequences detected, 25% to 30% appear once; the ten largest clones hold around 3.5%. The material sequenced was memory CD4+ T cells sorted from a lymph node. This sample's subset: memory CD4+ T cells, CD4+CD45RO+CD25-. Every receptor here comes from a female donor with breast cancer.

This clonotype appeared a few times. CDR3 loop: CATNQNRLTDTQYF. The CDR3 region has the DNA TGTGCCACCAACCAGAATCGACTCACAGATACGCAGTATTTT. The chain couples TRBV15 to TRBJ2-3, with D hard to call. The CDR3 length is 14 residues. Germline assignment: CDR1 LNHNV and CDR2 YYDKDF (reference sequence). V lost 7 bases and J 2 bases, leaving 13 bases between the germline ends. Looking up the rest from reference TRBV15 and TRBJ2-3 gives the full variable domain: DAMVIQNPRYQVTQFGKPVTLSCSQTLNHNVMYWYQQKSSQAPKLLFHYYDKDFNNEADTPDNFQSRRPNTSFCFLDIRSPGLGDTAMYLCATNQNRLTDTQYFGPGTRLTVL.

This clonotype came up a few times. CDR3 bases: TGTGCCAGCAGTGACGCACGATTATGGGGCAAAACCCCCGGTGAGCAGTACTTC. This gives the protein CASSDARLWGKTPGEQYF. The V gene is TRBV6-1, the J gene TRBJ2-7, with a weak D call TRBD1 (5 bases). The germline CDR1 and CDR2 sequences are MNHNS and SASEGT. V was shortened by 3 bases and J by 7 bases, with 28 bases between the two germline ends. This CDR3 comprises 18 residues.

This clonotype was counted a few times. The CDR3 DNA sequence: TGTGCCAGCAGCCCAGGGACAGCTGGAAACACCATATATTTT. Amino acids: CASSPGTAGNTIYF. The rearrangement uses TRBV7-6 and TRBJ1-3, with 7 nucleotides matching TRBD1. V lost 5 bases and J lost 2; bases outside the gene matches: 3. Germline lookup yields CDR1 SGHVS and CDR2 FNYEAQ. The CDR3 covers 14 residues.

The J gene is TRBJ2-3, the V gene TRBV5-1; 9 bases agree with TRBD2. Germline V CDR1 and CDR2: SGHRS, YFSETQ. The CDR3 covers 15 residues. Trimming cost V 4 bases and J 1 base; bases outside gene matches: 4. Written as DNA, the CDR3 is TGCGCCAGCAGCCTACGGACTAGCGGCACAGATACGCAGTATTTT. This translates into CASSLRTSGTDTQYF.

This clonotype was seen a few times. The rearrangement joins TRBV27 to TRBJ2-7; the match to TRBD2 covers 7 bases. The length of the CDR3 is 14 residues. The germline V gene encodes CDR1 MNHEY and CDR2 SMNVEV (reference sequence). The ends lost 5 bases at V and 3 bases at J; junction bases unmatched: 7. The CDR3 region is CASSPLGGVYEQYF. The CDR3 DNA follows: TGTGCCAGCAGTCCCCTGGGAGGGGTCTACGAGCAGTACTTC.

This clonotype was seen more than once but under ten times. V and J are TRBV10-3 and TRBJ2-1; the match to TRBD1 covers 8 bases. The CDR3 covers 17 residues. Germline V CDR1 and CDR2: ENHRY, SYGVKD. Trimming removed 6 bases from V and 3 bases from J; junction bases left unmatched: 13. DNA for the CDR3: TGTGCCATCAGCGGCCCCCCAGGGGGCGGCTACTACAATGAGCAGTTCTTC. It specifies CAISGPPGGGYYNEQFF.

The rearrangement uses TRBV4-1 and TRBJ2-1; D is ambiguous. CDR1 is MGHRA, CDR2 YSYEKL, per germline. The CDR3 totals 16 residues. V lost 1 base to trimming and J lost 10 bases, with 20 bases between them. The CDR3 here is CASSQGNGPLRREQFF. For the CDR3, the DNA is TGCGCCAGCAGCCAAGGGAACGGCCCCCTCCGGCGGGAGCAGTTCTTC.

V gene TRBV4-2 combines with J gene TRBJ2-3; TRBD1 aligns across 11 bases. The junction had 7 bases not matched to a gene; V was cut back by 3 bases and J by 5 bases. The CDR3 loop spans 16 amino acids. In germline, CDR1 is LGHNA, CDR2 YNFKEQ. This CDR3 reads CASSQRGQGAGDTQYF. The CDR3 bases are TGTGCCAGCAGCCAGAGAGGACAGGGGGCCGGAGATACGCAGTATTTT.

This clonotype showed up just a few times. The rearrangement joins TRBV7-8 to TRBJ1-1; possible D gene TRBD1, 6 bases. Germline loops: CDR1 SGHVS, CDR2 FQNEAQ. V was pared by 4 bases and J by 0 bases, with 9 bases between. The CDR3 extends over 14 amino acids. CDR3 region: CASSSGTLNTEAFF. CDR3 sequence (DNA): TGTGCCAGCAGCTCCGGGACACTGAACACTGAAGCTTTCTTT.

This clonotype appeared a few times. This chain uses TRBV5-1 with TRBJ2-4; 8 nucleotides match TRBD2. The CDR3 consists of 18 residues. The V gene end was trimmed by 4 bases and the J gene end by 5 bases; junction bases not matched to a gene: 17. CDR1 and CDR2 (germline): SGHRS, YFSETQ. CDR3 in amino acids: CASSIGIGYGGAENIQYF. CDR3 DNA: TGCGCCAGCAGCATCGGCATTGGATACGGGGGGGCCGAAAACATTCAGTACTTC.

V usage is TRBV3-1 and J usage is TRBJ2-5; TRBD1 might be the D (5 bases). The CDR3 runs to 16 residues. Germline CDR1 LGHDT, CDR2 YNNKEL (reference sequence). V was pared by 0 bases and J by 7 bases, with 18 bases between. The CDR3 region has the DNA TGTGCCAGCAGCCAAGAGGGGCTAGAGGAGTTGGTGACCCAGTACTTC. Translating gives CASSQEGLEELVTQYF.

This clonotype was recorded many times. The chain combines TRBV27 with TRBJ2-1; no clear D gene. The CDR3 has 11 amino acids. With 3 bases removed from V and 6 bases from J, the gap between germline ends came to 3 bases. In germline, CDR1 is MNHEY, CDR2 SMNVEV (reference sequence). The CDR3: CASSFGNEQFF. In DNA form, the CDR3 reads TGTGCCAGCAGTTTCGGCAATGAGCAGTTCTTC.

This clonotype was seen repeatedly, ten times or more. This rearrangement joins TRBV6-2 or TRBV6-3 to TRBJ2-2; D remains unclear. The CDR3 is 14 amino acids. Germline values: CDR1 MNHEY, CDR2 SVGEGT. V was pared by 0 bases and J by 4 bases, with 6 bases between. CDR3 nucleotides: TGTGCCAGCAGTTACTCTGGCAGCACCGGGGAGCTGTTTTTT. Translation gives CASSYSGSTGELFF.

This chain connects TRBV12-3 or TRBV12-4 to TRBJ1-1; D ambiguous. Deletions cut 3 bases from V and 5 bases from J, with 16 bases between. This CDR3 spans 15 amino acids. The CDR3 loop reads CASSLLPQLGTEAFF. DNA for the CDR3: TGTGCCAGCAGTTTGTTGCCTCAACTGGGGACTGAAGCTTTCTTT.

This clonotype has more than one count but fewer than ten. CDR3 coding DNA: TGTGCCAGCGGACAGGCTATCGGGTACGAGCAGTACTTC. Its protein is CASGQAIGYEQYF. The chain employs TRBV7-2 and TRBJ2-7; the match to TRBD1 covers 7 bases. From germline, CDR1 is SGHTA and CDR2 FQGNSA. Trimming took 8 bases from V and 4 from J; bases not matched to a gene: 8. The CDR3 is made up of 13 amino acids. The full variable domain, its missing parts supplied by reference TRBV7-2 and TRBJ2-7, is GAGVSQSPSNKVTEKGKDVELRCDPISGHTALYWYRQSLGQGLEFLIYFQGNSAPDKSGLPSDRFSAERTGGSVSTLTIQRTQQEDSAVYLCASGQAIGYEQYFGPGTRLTVT.

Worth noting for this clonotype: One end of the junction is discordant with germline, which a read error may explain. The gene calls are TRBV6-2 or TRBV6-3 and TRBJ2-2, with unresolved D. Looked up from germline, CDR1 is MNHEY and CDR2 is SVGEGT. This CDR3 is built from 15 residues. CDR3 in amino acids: CAISYGRPLTGELFF. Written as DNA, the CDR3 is TGTGCCATCAGTTACGGGCGACCCCTCACCGGGGAGCTGTTTTTT.

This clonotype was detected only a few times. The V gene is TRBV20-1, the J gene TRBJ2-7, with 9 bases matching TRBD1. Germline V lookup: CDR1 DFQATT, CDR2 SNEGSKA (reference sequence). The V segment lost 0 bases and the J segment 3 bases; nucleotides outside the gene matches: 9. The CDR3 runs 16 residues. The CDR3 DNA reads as TGCAGTGCTAGAGATACAGGACAGGGGAGATTCTACGAGCAGTACTTC. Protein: CSARDTGQGRFYEQYF.

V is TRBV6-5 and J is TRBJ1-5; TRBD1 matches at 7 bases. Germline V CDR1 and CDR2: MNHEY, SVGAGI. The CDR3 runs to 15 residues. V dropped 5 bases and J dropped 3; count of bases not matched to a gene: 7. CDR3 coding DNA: TGTGCCAGCAGTCGATACAGGGGAGACAATCAGCCCCAGCATTTT. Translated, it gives CASSRYRGDNQPQHF.

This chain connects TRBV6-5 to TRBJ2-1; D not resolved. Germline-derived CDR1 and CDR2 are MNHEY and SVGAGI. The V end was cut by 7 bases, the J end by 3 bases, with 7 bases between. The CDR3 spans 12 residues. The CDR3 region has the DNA TGTGCCAGCAAGTCGGACTACAATGAGCAGTTCTTC. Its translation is CASKSDYNEQFF.

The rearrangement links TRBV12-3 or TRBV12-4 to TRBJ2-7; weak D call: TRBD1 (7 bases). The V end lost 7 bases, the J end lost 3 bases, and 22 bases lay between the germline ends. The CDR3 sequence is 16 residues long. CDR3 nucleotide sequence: TGTGCCAGCATGAGAGGCGGGACAGCCGGTCTCTACGAGCAGTACTTC. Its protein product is CASMRGGTAGLYEQYF.

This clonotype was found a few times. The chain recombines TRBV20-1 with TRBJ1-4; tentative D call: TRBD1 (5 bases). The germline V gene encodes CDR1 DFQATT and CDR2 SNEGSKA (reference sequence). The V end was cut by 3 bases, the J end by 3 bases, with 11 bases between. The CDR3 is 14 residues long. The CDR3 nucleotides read TGCAGTGCTAGGAAGGGGTCTGCTAATGAAAAACTGTTTTTT. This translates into CSARKGSANEKLFF.

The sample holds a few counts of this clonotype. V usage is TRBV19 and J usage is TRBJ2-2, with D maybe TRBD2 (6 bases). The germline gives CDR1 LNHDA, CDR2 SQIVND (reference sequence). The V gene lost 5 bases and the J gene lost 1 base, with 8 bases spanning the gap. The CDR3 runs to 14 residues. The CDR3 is CASSWGGNTGELFF. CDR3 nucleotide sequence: TGTGCCAGTAGTTGGGGAGGGAACACCGGGGAGCTGTTTTTT.

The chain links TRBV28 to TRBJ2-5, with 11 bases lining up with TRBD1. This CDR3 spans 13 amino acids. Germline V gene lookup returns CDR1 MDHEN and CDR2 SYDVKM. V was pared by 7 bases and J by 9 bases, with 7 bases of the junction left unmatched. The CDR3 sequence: CASTYRDRGAQYF. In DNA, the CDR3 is TGTGCCAGCACCTACCGGGACAGGGGGGCCCAGTACTTC.

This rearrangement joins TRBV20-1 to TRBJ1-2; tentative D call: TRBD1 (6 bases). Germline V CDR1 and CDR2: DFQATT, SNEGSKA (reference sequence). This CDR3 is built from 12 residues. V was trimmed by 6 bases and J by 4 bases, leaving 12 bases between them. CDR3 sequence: CSANRDIYGYTF. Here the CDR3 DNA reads TGCAGTGCGAACAGGGATATCTATGGCTACACCTTC.

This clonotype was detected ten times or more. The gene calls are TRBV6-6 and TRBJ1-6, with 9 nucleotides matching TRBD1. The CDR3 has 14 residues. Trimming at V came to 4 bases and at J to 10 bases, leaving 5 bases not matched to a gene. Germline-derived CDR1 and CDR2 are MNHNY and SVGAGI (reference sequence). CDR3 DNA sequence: TGTGCCAGCAGTTCCGACAGGGGGAGGTCACCCCTCCACTTT. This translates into CASSSDRGRSPLHF.

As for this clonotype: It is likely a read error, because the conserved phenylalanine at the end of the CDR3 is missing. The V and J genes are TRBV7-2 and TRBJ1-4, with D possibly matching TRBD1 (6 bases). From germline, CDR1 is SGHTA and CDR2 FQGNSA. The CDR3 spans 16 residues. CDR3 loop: CASTRGGSATNEKLFL. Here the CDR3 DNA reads TGTGCCAGCACCCGAGGGGGTTCTGCAACTAATGAAAAGCTGTTTCTT.

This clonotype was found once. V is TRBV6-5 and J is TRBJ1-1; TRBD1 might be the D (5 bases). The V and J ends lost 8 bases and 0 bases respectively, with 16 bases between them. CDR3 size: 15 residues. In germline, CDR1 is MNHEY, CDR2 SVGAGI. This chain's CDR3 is CASGLSTVLNTEAFF. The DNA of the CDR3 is TGTGCCAGCGGGCTATCGACAGTTTTGAACACTGAAGCTTTCTTT.

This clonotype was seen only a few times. CDR3 protein: CASNLQGMNTEAFF. The CDR3, as DNA: TGCGCCAGCAACCTGCAGGGCATGAACACTGAAGCTTTCTTT. The V and J genes are TRBV5-1 and TRBJ1-1; the D gene is possibly TRBD1 (5 bases). The V end was cut by 6 bases, the J end by 0 bases, with 12 bases between. Per germline, CDR1 SGHRS and CDR2 YFSETQ. CDR3 length: 14 residues.